The next 21 T cell receptor beta chains were all read from a single sample in a study of T cells after yellow fever vaccination. Via MiXCR, TCRdb re-called the 5' RACE reads, giving one row per CDR3 protein. The sample contains 300,000 or so distinct CDR3 sequences, approximately 8% of which appear only once. The material sequenced was PBMCs, taken roughly 45 days after the first yellow fever vaccination. These receptors were taken from a man in his late teens or twenties who received the YFV17D yellow fever vaccine.

This clonotype was seen a few times. The chain employs TRBV19 and TRBJ2-2; TRBD1 agrees at 8 bases. This CDR3 is 15 amino acids long. Germline values: CDR1 LNHDA, CDR2 SQIVND (reference sequence). V shed 4 bases, J shed 4 bases, and the junction held 5 bases outside the gene matches. The chain's CDR3 is CASSTDRGGTGELFF. CDR3 sequence (DNA): TGTGCCAGTAGTACCGACAGGGGAGGCACCGGGGAGCTGTTTTTT.

This chain uses TRBV7-9 with TRBJ1-5; perhaps TRBD1 as D (6 bases). Germline V gives CDR1 SEHNR, CDR2 FQNEAQ (reference sequence). Trimming removed 3 bases from V and 4 bases from J, with 10 bases in between. The CDR3 has 14 residues. CDR3 DNA: TGTGCCAGCAGCTTTTCGGGGGCGAATCAGCCCCAGCATTTT. Translation: CASSFSGANQPQHF.

The chain joins TRBV4-1 to TRBJ2-3; TRBD2 matches at 11 bases. The CDR3 has 14 residues. Germline trimming cut 8 bases from V and 0 bases from J; bases unmatched to any gene: 1. Germline loops: CDR1 MGHRA, CDR2 YSYEKL. The CDR3 sequence is CASLAGGSTDTQYF. CDR3 bases: TGCGCCAGCCTAGCGGGGGGCAGCACAGATACGCAGTATTTT.

This chain joins TRBV29-1 and TRBJ2-1, with D possibly being TRBD2 (6 bases). Per the germline V gene, CDR1 is SQVTM and CDR2 is ANQGSEA. V shed 3 bases and J shed 0 bases, with 15 bases lying between them. This CDR3 has 16 amino acids. The CDR3 is CSVDGSGESSYNEQFF. CDR3 DNA sequence: TGCAGCGTTGATGGATCGGGGGAAAGCTCCTACAATGAGCAGTTCTTC.

The J gene is TRBJ2-1, the V gene TRBV7-6; 10 positions agree with TRBD2. This CDR3 comprises 16 residues. Germline assignment: CDR1 SGHVS and CDR2 FNYEAQ. J gave up 3 bases and V 1 base, and 3 bases lay outside the gene matches. The CDR3 DNA is TGTGCCAGCAGCTTAGGGACTAGCGGCCACTACAATGAGCAGTTCTTC. Translated, it gives CASSLGTSGHYNEQFF. Complete variable domain (other parts from reference TRBV7-6 and TRBJ2-1): GAGVSQSPRYKVTKRGQDVALRCDPISGHVSLYWYRQALGQGPEFLTYFNYEAQQDKSGLPNDRFSAERPEGSISTLTIQRTEQRDSAMYRCASSLGTSGHYNEQFFGPGTRLTVL.

This clonotype came up a few times. This chain uses TRBV14 with TRBJ1-1, with a tentative D call TRBD1 (6 bases). The V end lost 0 bases, the J end lost 0 bases, and 11 bases lay between the germline ends. CDR3 size: 16 residues. Germline V lookup: CDR1 SGHDN, CDR2 FVKESK. Written as DNA, the CDR3 is TGTGCCAGCAGCCAAGATGTAGGGGGGCTGAACACTGAAGCTTTCTTT. Residues: CASSQDVGGLNTEAFF.

This clonotype was found many times. The CDR3 loop is CASSPWGQGPQHF. In DNA, the CDR3 is TGTGCCAGCAGTCCTTGGGGACAGGGGCCCCAGCATTTT. The chain carries TRBV12-3 or TRBV12-4 and TRBJ1-5; 9 nucleotides agree with TRBD1. Trimming took 5 bases from V and 9 from J; bases not matched to a gene: 5. The CDR3 loop spans 13 amino acids.

This chain connects TRBV7-3 to TRBJ2-1, with 9 bases lining up with TRBD2. J gave up 7 bases and V 5 bases, and 9 bases lay outside the gene matches. Germline V gene sequence: CDR1 SGHTA, CDR2 FQGTGA. The CDR3 contains 15 residues. The CDR3 DNA sequence: TGTGCCAGCAGCGTCGCGGGGGGGCGGAAAAATGAGCAGTTCTTC. Its protein is CASSVAGGRKNEQFF. The complete variable domain, with remaining parts taken from reference TRBV7-3 and TRBJ2-1, reads GAGVSQTPSNKVTEKGKYVELRCDPISGHTALYWYRQSLGQGPEFLIYFQGTGAADDSGLPNDRFFAVRPEGSVSTLKIQRTERGDSAVYLCASSVAGGRKNEQFFGPGTRLTVL.

There are a few counts of this clonotype. The V call is TRBV5-1, the J call TRBJ2-7, with 10 bases aligning to TRBD1. Germline trimming cut 4 bases from V and 4 bases from J; bases unmatched to any gene: 8. CDR1 and CDR2 from the germline V gene are SGHRS and YFSETQ. CDR3 length: 15 residues. The CDR3 coding sequence is TGCGCCAGCAGCCGAGGGACAGGGGAAACTTACGAGCAGTACTTC. The encoded protein is CASSRGTGETYEQYF.

In its sample, this clonotype was seen many times. The chain carries TRBV6-1 and TRBJ2-3; perhaps D is TRBD1 or TRBD2 (5 bases each). The CDR3 is 15 residues long. Trimming removed 7 bases from V and 6 bases from J, with 20 bases in between. Germline CDR1 MNHNS, CDR2 SASEGT. The DNA of the CDR3 is TGTGCCAGCAAAGGTCGGGGCAATGTAGTGGATACGCAGTATTTT. The encoded protein is CASKGRGNVVDTQYF.

The V and J genes are TRBV7-2 and TRBJ2-6, with D possibly TRBD1 on 6 matching bases. This CDR3 spans 16 amino acids. CDR1 is SGHTA, CDR2 FQGNSA, per germline. V was clipped by 1 base and J by 1 base, with 8 bases between them. The CDR3 nucleotides are TGTGCCAGCAGCTTAGTGGGGGCTTCTGGGGCCAACGTCCTGACTTTC. This encodes CASSLVGASGANVLTF.

There are many counts of this clonotype. J is TRBJ2-3 and V is TRBV20-1; TRBD1 agrees at 9 bases. Germline assignment: CDR1 DFQATT and CDR2 SNEGSKA (reference sequence). The CDR3 extends over 14 amino acids. The V segment lost 6 bases and the J segment 6 bases; nucleotides outside the gene matches: 10. The CDR3 DNA follows: TGCAGTGCCGTCCCGGGACAGGGTTCGGATACGCAGTATTTT. It is translated as CSAVPGQGSDTQYF.

This clonotype has more than one count but fewer than ten. The chain recombines TRBV6-5 with TRBJ1-1, with TRBD1 as a possible D gene (5 bases). With 3 bases removed from V and 2 bases from J, the gap between germline ends came to 13 bases. The CDR3 extends over 15 amino acids. Germline CDR1 is MNHEY and CDR2 is SVGAGI. The CDR3 DNA is TGTGCCAGCAGTTATAGGGACTGGAGAAACACTGAAGCTTTCTTT. Translated, it gives CASSYRDWRNTEAFF.

V gene TRBV29-1 combines with J gene TRBJ1-2, with D uncertain. The CDR3 is 13 residues long. The V and J ends lost 3 bases and 5 bases respectively, with 13 bases between them. The V gene's germline CDR1 is SQVTM and CDR2 ANQGSEA. CDR3: CSVDKDPRYGYTF. The CDR3 DNA reads as TGCAGCGTTGATAAGGACCCCCGGTATGGCTACACCTTC.

V is TRBV2 and J is TRBJ2-7; D is unclear. This CDR3 is 11 amino acids long. The germline V gene has CDR1 SNHLY and CDR2 FYNNEI. V lost 8 bases and J 6 bases, leaving 11 bases between the germline ends. The CDR3 region is CASSPQAEQYF. CDR3 DNA: TGTGCCAGCTCCCCGCAGGCCGAGCAGTACTTC.

This chain joins TRBV7-6 and TRBJ1-5; TRBD1 aligns across 8 bases. V shed 1 base and J 1 base; nucleotides not matched to a gene: 6. Germline V gene data show CDR1 as SGHVS and CDR2 as FNYEAQ. The CDR3 is 17 residues long. CDR3 sequence reads: CASSLVSGQGSNQPQHF. CDR3 in DNA: TGTGCCAGCAGCTTAGTTTCTGGACAGGGAAGCAATCAGCCCCAGCATTTT.

This clonotype was counted at least ten times. V is TRBV28 and J is TRBJ2-1; D ambiguous. V lost 6 bases, J lost 4 bases, and 4 bases lay in between. The germline V gene encodes CDR1 MDHEN and CDR2 SYDVKM. The CDR3 spans 11 residues. CDR3: CASRYYNEQFF. CDR3 nucleotide sequence: TGTGCCAGCAGGTATTACAATGAGCAGTTCTTC.

V gene TRBV9 combines with J gene TRBJ2-4; no definite D call. Germline V lookup: CDR1 SGDLS, CDR2 YYNGEE. V lost 3 bases and J 1 base, leaving 8 bases between the germline ends. The CDR3 is 14 amino acids. The CDR3 nucleotides are TGTGCCAGCAGCGCGTATGCGGCCAAAAACATTCAGTACTTC. Its translation is CASSAYAAKNIQYF.

This clonotype was counted only a few times. V gene TRBV12-3 or TRBV12-4 combines with J gene TRBJ1-1, with 7 bases identical to TRBD1. The J segment lost 3 bases and the V segment lost 6 bases, leaving 4 bases of the junction unmatched. The CDR3 runs 13 residues. This chain's CDR3 is CASRRTGDTEAFF. The DNA of the CDR3 is TGTGCCAGCAGACGTACAGGGGACACTGAAGCTTTCTTT.

There are a few counts of this clonotype. The chain recombines TRBV5-4 with TRBJ2-3; D is undetermined. Germline V gene data show CDR1 as SGHNT and CDR2 as YYREEE (reference sequence). There are 13 residues in the CDR3. V was trimmed by 7 bases and J by 3 bases, leaving 12 bases between them. The CDR3 DNA reads as TGTGCCAGCCGCTCCACAAGAACAGATACGCAGTATTTT. This encodes CASRSTRTDTQYF. The full variable domain, completed using reference TRBV5-4 and TRBJ2-3, is ETGVTQSPTHLIKTRGQQVTLRCSSQSGHNTVSWYQQALGQGPQFIFQYYREEENGRGNFPPRFSGLQFPNYSSELNVNALELDDSALYLCASRSTRTDTQYFGPGTRLTVL.

V and J are TRBV6-1 and TRBJ1-6; 9 bases align to TRBD1. The germline V gene has CDR1 MNHNS and CDR2 SASEGT. The CDR3 totals 14 residues. V was pared by 4 bases and J by 10 bases, with 5 bases of the junction left unmatched. In DNA, the CDR3 is TGTGCCAGCAGTGGTTGGGACAGGGAGTCACCCCTCCACTTT. Its protein product is CASSGWDRESPLHF.